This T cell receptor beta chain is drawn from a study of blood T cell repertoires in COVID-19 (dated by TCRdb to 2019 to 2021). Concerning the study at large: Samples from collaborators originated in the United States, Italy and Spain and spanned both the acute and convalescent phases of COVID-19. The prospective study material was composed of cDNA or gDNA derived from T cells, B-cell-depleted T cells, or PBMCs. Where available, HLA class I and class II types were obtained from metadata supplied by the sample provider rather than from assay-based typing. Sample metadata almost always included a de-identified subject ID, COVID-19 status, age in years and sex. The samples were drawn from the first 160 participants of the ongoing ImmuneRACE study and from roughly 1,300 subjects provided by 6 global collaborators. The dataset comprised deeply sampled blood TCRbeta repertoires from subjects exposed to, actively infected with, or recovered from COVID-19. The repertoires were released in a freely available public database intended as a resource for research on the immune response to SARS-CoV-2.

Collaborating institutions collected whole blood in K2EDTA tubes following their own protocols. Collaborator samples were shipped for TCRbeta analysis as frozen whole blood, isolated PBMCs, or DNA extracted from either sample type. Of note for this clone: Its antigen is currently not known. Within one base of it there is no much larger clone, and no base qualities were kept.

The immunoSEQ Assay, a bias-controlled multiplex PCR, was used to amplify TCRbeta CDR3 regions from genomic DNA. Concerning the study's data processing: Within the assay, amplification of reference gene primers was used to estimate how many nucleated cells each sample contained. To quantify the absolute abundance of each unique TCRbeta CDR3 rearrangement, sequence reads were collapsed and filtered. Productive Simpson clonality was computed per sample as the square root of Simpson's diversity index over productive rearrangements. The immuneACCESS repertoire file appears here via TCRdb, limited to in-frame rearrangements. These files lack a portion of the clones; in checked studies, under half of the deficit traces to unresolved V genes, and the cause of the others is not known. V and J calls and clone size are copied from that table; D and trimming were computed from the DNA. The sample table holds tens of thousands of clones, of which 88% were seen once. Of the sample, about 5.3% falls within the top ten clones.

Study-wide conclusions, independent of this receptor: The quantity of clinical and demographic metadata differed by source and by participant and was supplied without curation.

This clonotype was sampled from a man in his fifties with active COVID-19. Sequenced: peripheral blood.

The CDR3 protein sequence reads: CASSLVRDRAADTQYF. The nucleotide sequence reads as follows: TGTGCCAGCAGTTTAGTTAGGGACAGGGCTGCAGATACGCAGTATTTT. The V gene is TRBV2 and the J gene is TRBJ2-3; 9 central nucleotides agree with TRBD1. The CDR3 holds 16 amino acids from the cysteine to the phenylalanine. The read is trimmed to its CDR3 DNA, 48 bases read in frame from base 1. V is trimmed back by 5 bases and J by 4 bases, and the junction contains 10 bases that no gene match accounts for. CDR1 SNHLY and CDR2 FYNNEI are derived from the germline V gene.